These T cell receptor beta chains were read from a single sample in a study of CD8 T cells in ankylosing spondylitis. TCRdb independently ran MiXCR on the 5' RACE reads; one entry per CDR3 protein. The sample consists of hundreds of thousands of distinct CDR3 sequences, approximately 12% of them appearing once. Material for sequencing was blood, either unsorted or a sorted T cell fraction (not recorded which). The receptors derive from a male donor with ankylosing spondylitis. CDR3s include the opening cysteine and the closing phenylalanine or tryptophan. The D gene is left open where the match is weak. Clone size, where shown, is once, few, many, or a class for clones that have expanded.

j_gene: TRBJ2-3; abundance: .; d_gene: TRBD2; len: 16; v_gene: TRBV9; CDR3nt: TGTGCCAGCAGCGCCCGGGGGGGTAGCGGTACAGATACGCAGTATTTT; CDR3aa: CASSARGGSGTDTQYF
j_gene: TRBJ1-1; abundance: .; d_gene: .; len: 15; v_gene: TRBV20-1; CDR3nt: TGCAGTGCTAGAGATATGACTGGGCCAAACACTGAAGCTTTCTTT; CDR3aa: CSARDMTGPNTEAFF
j_gene: TRBJ2-3; abundance: .; d_gene: .; len: 14; v_gene: TRBV29-1; CDR3nt: TGCAGCGTGTGGCCCAGTCGGCGCACAGATACGCAGTATTTT; CDR3aa: CSVWPSRRTDTQYF
j_gene: TRBJ1-1; abundance: many; d_gene: .; len: 13; v_gene: TRBV2; CDR3nt: TGTGCCAGCTGCAAGGAGTCGAACACTGAAGCTTTCTTT; CDR3aa: CASCKESNTEAFF
j_gene: TRBJ1-4; abundance: .; d_gene: TRBD1; len: 15; v_gene: TRBV30; CDR3nt: TGTGCCTGGAGTGCTGAGGACAGGCTTAATGAAAAACTGTTTTTT; CDR3aa: CAWSAEDRLNEKLFF
j_gene: TRBJ1-2; abundance: many; d_gene: TRBD1; len: 17; v_gene: TRBV7-9; CDR3nt: TGTGCCAGCAGCTTCCGGACAGGTTCTATAGCTAACTATGGCTACACCTTC; CDR3aa: CASSFRTGSIANYGYTF
j_gene: TRBJ1-1; abundance: many; d_gene: .; len: 13; v_gene: TRBV12-3/TRBV12-4; CDR3nt: TGTGCCAGCAGTCCGTCGGCAGGGCCTGAAGCTTTCTTT; CDR3aa: CASSPSAGPEAFF
j_gene: TRBJ2-5; abundance: .; d_gene: TRBD2; len: 18; v_gene: TRBV7-8; CDR3nt: TGTGCCAGCAGCGAGAGGACTAGCGGACCAAGGCAGGCAGAGACCCAGTACTTC; CDR3aa: CASSERTSGPRQAETQYF
j_gene: TRBJ1-5; abundance: many; d_gene: TRBD1; len: 15; v_gene: TRBV24-1; CDR3nt: TGTGCCACCAGTGACCCTGACAGGGACAATCAGCCCCAGCATTTT; CDR3aa: CATSDPDRDNQPQHF
j_gene: TRBJ2-7; abundance: few; d_gene: TRBD2; len: 14; v_gene: TRBV3-1; CDR3nt: TGTGCCAGCAGCCGGATAGCGGGAGTCTCCGAGCAGTACTTC; CDR3aa: CASSRIAGVSEQYF
j_gene: TRBJ2-2; abundance: .; d_gene: .; len: 12; v_gene: TRBV14; CDR3nt: TGTGCCAGCAGCTTGACGAGCGGGGAGCTGTTTTTT; CDR3aa: CASSLTSGELFF
j_gene: TRBJ2-3; abundance: .; d_gene: TRBD2; len: 17; v_gene: TRBV6-1; CDR3nt: TGTGCCAGCACCATATCGGTTAGCGGGTTTAACACAGATACGCAGTATTTT; CDR3aa: CASTISVSGFNTDTQYF
j_gene: TRBJ1-1; abundance: few; d_gene: .; len: 15; v_gene: TRBV11-3; CDR3nt: TGTGCCAGCAGCCGACCTGGGTGGGGGAACACTGAAGCTTTCTTT; CDR3aa: CASSRPGWGNTEAFF
j_gene: TRBJ2-7; abundance: .; d_gene: TRBD1; len: 14; v_gene: TRBV20-1; CDR3nt: TGCAGTTTTTCACCCAGGGGGTCTGGGCACGAGCAGTACTTC; CDR3aa: CSFSPRGSGHEQYF
j_gene: TRBJ2-7; abundance: many; d_gene: .; len: 13; v_gene: TRBV20-1; CDR3nt: TGCAGTGCTACCCCGACAGGAGTCTACGAGCAGTACTTC; CDR3aa: CSATPTGVYEQYF
j_gene: TRBJ1-2; abundance: many; d_gene: TRBD1; len: 16; v_gene: TRBV5-1; CDR3nt: TGCGCCAGCAGCCCGGTAGGGGGCCAGCCCCCTAATGGCTACACCTTC; CDR3aa: CASSPVGGQPPNGYTF
j_gene: TRBJ1-1; abundance: few; d_gene: .; len: 15; v_gene: TRBV5-1; CDR3nt: TGCGCCAGCAGCTTTAACCAACAGGGCAGAACTGAAGCTTTCTTT; CDR3aa: CASSFNQQGRTEAFF
j_gene: TRBJ2-3; abundance: few; d_gene: .; len: 14; v_gene: TRBV20-1; CDR3nt: TGCAGTGCACCGACGGGGTATAGCACAGATACGCAGTATTTT; CDR3aa: CSAPTGYSTDTQYF
j_gene: TRBJ2-1; abundance: few; d_gene: TRBD1; len: 15; v_gene: TRBV6-1; CDR3nt: TGTGCCAGCAGCCGGGACAGGGAATCCTACAATGAGCAGTTCTTC; CDR3aa: CASSRDRESYNEQFF
j_gene: TRBJ2-5; abundance: many; d_gene: .; len: 11; v_gene: TRBV10-3; CDR3nt: TGTGCCATCAGTGAGATGGGGACCCAGTACTTC; CDR3aa: CAISEMGTQYF
j_gene: TRBJ2-7; abundance: .; d_gene: TRBD2; len: 14; v_gene: TRBV12-3/TRBV12-4; CDR3nt: TGTGCCAGCACCGGGGGGGGTGCGACCTACGAGCAGTACTTC; CDR3aa: CASTGGGATYEQYF
j_gene: TRBJ1-5; abundance: few; d_gene: TRBD1; len: 16; v_gene: TRBV7-2; CDR3nt: TGTGCCAGCAGCCGACAGGGGGCGGGGGGCAATCAGCCCCAGCATTTT; CDR3aa: CASSRQGAGGNQPQHF
j_gene: TRBJ1-3; abundance: few; d_gene: .; len: 15; v_gene: TRBV29-1; CDR3nt: TGCAGCGTTGAGGGTACGGGGGGCGCTGGAAACACCATATATTTT; CDR3aa: CSVEGTGGAGNTIYF
j_gene: TRBJ1-1; abundance: .; d_gene: TRBD1; len: 14; v_gene: TRBV10-3; CDR3nt: TGTGCCATCATCGCGGACAGGGGCAGAGGTGAAGCTTTCTTT; CDR3aa: CAIIADRGRGEAFF